The clone carrying this T cell receptor (beta chain) was seen more than once but under ten times. Its antigen is still unknown. Purity (above 98%) was reached by all sorted populations. Reverse transcription of all isolated RNA meant that expressed TCRB transcripts were sequenced. TCRdb's copy holds only in-frame clones and misses some; the assay was immunoSEQ multiplex PCR. The sample contains roughly 290,000 clones, 15% of which appear only once. Trimming cost V 0 bases and J 6 bases, with 7 bases left between them. Germline V gene lookup returns CDR1 SGHRS and CDR2 YFSETQ. This CDR3 has 13 residues. This sample is drawn from a study of beta chain features in type 1 diabetes. Study findings and constraints: Equally in patients and controls, PCR might preferentially amplify shorter templates. Researchers report that Type 1 diabetes patients had moderately but significantly shorter TCRB CDR3s across all four CD4+ subsets. There were fewer insertions and more deletions at the VDJ junctions of type 1 diabetes patients.

The chain has TRBV5-1 and TRBJ2-1, with D uncertain. The clonotype was recovered from a man between 18 and 35 years old with type 1 diabetes. The sample was naive CD4+ T cells from blood. CDR3 region: CASSLGSPNEQFF. The CDR3 DNA is TGCGCCAGCAGCTTGGGTAGCCCCAATGAGCAGTTCTTC.